Detailed here is one TCR beta chain. The antigen is unknown. TCRdb's copy holds only in-frame clones and misses some; the assay was immunoSEQ multiplex PCR. This table holds about 100,000 clones, around 90% found once. This specimen belongs to a study of graft-versus-host responses after intestinal transplantation. Study context: Multivisceral, liver-intestinal, or isolated intestinal transplants were performed in recipients. Recipients were all induced with anti-thymocyte globulin, then given tacrolimus and steroids for 2 to 4 years.

V lost 4 bases, J lost 4 bases, and 9 bases stayed unmatched. Germline CDR1 reads MNHEY; CDR2 reads SVGAGI. The CDR3 runs 15 residues. Study-level results: Graft-versus-host to host-versus-graft clonal ratios in allografts were high in patients with graft-donor T cell macrochimerism.

The chain is built from TRBV6-5 and TRBJ1-2, with 7 positions matching TRBD1. The source was PBMCs, collected about 450 days after intestinal transplant. This TCR was recovered from a human patient who received an intestinal transplant, so some T cells may come from the graft donor. The CDR3 spells CASSSPRQGGYGYTF. CDR3 DNA sequence: TGTGCCAGCAGTTCCCCCCGACAGGGCGGCTATGGCTACACCTTC.